This TCR beta chain is from a study of shared clonotypes between healthy human individuals. Notes on the study in general: Non-shared clonotypes were found to have lower generation probabilities than the clonotypes that were shared by all four of the sorted-subset donors. Of the naive CD4 clonotypes, about 5% were shared across a few donors.

TCRdb keeps only in-frame clones here, not all; method: immunoSEQ multiplex PCR. This sample has hundreds of thousands of clones, with roughly 95% found just once. Naive-designated CD8 cells lacked CD45RO, were positively enriched for CCR7, and omitted terminally differentiated effector memory CD45RA+ cells. Germline-derived CDR1 and CDR2 are MDHEN and SYDVKM. V shed 3 bases and J 4 bases; nucleotides not matched to a gene: 5. This CDR3 region has 15 residues. As for this clone: Its cognate antigen is unknown.

This sequence was found in a woman aged 30 to 39 in good health. The chain has TRBV28 and TRBJ1-1; the match to TRBD1 covers 10 bases. Sequencing was done on a sample of naive CD8+ T cells sorted from blood. CDR3 DNA sequence: TGTGCCAGCAGTTTCAGGGACAGGGGTAGCACTGAAGCTTTCTTT. This encodes CASSFRDRGSTEAFF. Filled out from reference TRBV28 and TRBJ1-1, the complete variable domain reads DVKVTQSSRYLVKRTGEKVFLECVQDMDHENMFWYRQDPGLGLRLIYFSYDVKMKEKGDIPEGYSVSREKKERFSLILESASTNQTSMYLCASSFRDRGSTEAFFGQGTRLTVV.